This T cell receptor (beta chain) is drawn from a study of blood T cell repertoires in COVID-19. The CDR3 contains 13 residues. Germline loops: CDR1 SNHLY, CDR2 FYNNEI. Trimming took off 4 bases at V and 7 bases at J, with 14 bases between the two ends. Profiled with immunoSEQ multiplex PCR; TCRdb holds only in-frame clones, not every one. The sample lists roughly 30,000 clones, 65% to 70% seen once, with less than 20% in the top ten. The source material was peripheral blood. This TCR derives from a human donor in a cohort sampled during active COVID-19. The chain is built from TRBV2 and TRBJ2-7; D unclear. The DNA for the CDR3 is TGTGCCAGCAGTGGAAGGAGCCCCTTAGAGCAGTACTTC. It codes for CASSGRSPLEQYF.